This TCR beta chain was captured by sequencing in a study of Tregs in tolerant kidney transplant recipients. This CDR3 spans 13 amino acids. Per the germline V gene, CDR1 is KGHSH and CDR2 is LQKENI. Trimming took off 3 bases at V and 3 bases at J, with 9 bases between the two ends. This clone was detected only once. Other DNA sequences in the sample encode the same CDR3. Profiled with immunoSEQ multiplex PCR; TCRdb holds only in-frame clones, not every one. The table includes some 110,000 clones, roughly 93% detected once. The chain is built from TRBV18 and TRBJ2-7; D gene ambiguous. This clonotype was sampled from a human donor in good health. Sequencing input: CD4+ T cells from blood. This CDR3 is CASSPQGSYEQYF. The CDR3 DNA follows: TGTGCCAGCTCACCCCAAGGCAGCTACGAGCAGTACTTC.